The 32 T cell receptor beta chains in this list originate from one sample, sequenced in a study of regulatory T cells in long-lasting Graves disease (dated by TCRdb to the early 2020s). Interpreted using the paper, the time point label stands for: newly diagnosed GD, antithyroid drugs for less than 3 months. For both TCR sequencing and RNA sequencing, RNA was extracted from PBMCs in TRIzol. Library creation used multiplex PCR. Instrument used: Illumina HiSeq 4000. iRepertoire HTBI primers and Arm-PCR amplification of CDR3 regions were used to construct TCR beta libraries. The public reads were quality trimmed at Q25 with fastp and then assembled into clones with MiXCR by TCRdb, keeping productive beta chains. Rows merge per CDR3 protein into single entries with the most common DNA and genes. Present in this sample are some 350,000 distinct CDR3 sequences, 15% to 20% of which were seen just once. The top ten constitute 20% of the sample.

The same data also went into a second study, on T cells in Graves' hyperthyroidism and ophthalmopathy.

The specimen comprised peripheral blood mononuclear cells (PBMCs), sampled at new diagnosis, from a patient treated with antithyroid drugs. Receptors were obtained from a woman under 30 with Graves disease. Donor details come from another sample of the same person, matched by shared clones.

This clonotype showed up many times. The J gene is TRBJ2-7, the V gene TRBV28; 14 nucleotides line up with TRBD2. CDR3 size: 18 residues. Germline V gene lookup returns CDR1 MDHEN and CDR2 SYDVKM. Trimming cost V 2 bases and J 3 bases; bases outside gene matches: 9. The CDR3 DNA reads as TGTGCCAGCAGTTTACACCCGATGACTAGCGGGAGGGTCTACGAGCAGTACTTC. Translating gives CASSLHPMTSGRVYEQYF.

This clonotype was seen at least ten times. This rearrangement joins TRBV5-1 to TRBJ2-1; 13 bases line up with TRBD2. CDR3 size: 19 residues. In germline, CDR1 is SGHRS, CDR2 YFSETQ. Trimming cost V 4 bases and J 9 bases; bases outside gene matches: 19. CDR3 in amino acids: CASSRNVQAGLAGSGEQFF. DNA of the CDR3: TGCGCCAGCAGCCGAAACGTACAGGCGGGACTAGCGGGGTCGGGTGAGCAGTTCTTC.

The V and J genes are TRBV5-5 and TRBJ1-4; D possibly corresponds to TRBD1 (5 bases). CDR3 length: 12 amino acids. Deletions cut 5 bases from V and 10 bases from J, with 12 bases between. CDR1 and CDR2 (germline): SGHKS, YYEKEE (reference sequence). The CDR3 bases are TGTGCCAGCAGAGGCCAGGGCCGAAAACTGTTTTTT. It is translated as CASRGQGRKLFF.

This clonotype has at least ten counts. The chain recombines TRBV20-1 with TRBJ1-1; 7 bases align to TRBD1. The trim removed 1 base at V and 13 bases at J, leaving 9 bases unmatched. Germline V gene sequence: CDR1 DFQATT, CDR2 SNEGSKA (reference sequence). The CDR3 contains 12 residues. The DNA for the CDR3 is TGCAGTGCTAGAGGTACAGGGGCAGAGGATTTCTTT. The encoded protein is CSARGTGAEDFF.

The rearrangement uses TRBV9 and TRBJ1-1; 8 nucleotides agree with TRBD1. V trimming: 3 bases; J trimming: 5 bases; junction bases outside the gene matches: 9. The germline V gene encodes CDR1 SGDLS and CDR2 YYNGEE. The CDR3 consists of 15 residues. The CDR3 DNA follows: TGTGCCAGCAGCGCCGCTCAGGGGGCGCATACTGAAGCTTTCTTT. This encodes CASSAAQGAHTEAFF.

This clonotype has ten or more counts. This chain connects TRBV13 to TRBJ2-1; 9 bases are shared with TRBD2. Germline V CDR1 and CDR2: PRHDT, FYEKMQ (reference sequence). The CDR3 loop spans 15 amino acids. Trimming took 4 bases from V and 12 from J; bases not matched to a gene: 13. The CDR3 sequence: CASSSAGGATGGQFF. The CDR3 region has the DNA TGTGCCAGCAGCTCAGCGGGGGGCGCCACCGGGGGGCAGTTCTTC.

This clonotype has at least ten counts. The chain couples TRBV5-6 to TRBJ2-3, with 9 bases fitting TRBD2. Per the germline V gene, CDR1 is SGHDT and CDR2 is YYEEEE. V shed 0 bases, J shed 5 bases, and the junction held 4 bases outside the gene matches. This CDR3 spans 15 amino acids. The CDR3 protein is CASSLALAGRDTQYF. Written as DNA, the CDR3 is TGTGCCAGCAGCTTGGCACTAGCGGGTCGAGATACGCAGTATTTT.

This clonotype was seen ten or more times. V is TRBV2 and J is TRBJ1-2; 9 positions agree with TRBD1. Trimming at V came to 9 bases and at J to 0 bases, leaving 8 bases not matched to a gene. From germline, CDR1 is SNHLY and CDR2 FYNNEI. This CDR3 has 15 amino acids. This CDR3 reads CAREDRGVANYGYTF. CDR3 sequence (DNA): TGTGCCAGAGAAGACAGGGGGGTTGCTAACTATGGCTACACCTTC.

This clonotype occurred many times. This chain links TRBV28 with TRBJ1-4; possibly TRBD1 for D (6 bases). CDR3 length equals 15 residues. The germline V gene has CDR1 MDHEN and CDR2 SYDVKM. Trimming stripped 6 bases from V and 5 bases from J, with 16 bases between. CDR3 sequence reads: CASSPVGQRNEKLFF. The CDR3 DNA is TGTGCCAGCAGCCCAGTAGGACAGAGAAATGAAAAACTGTTTTTT.

This chain joins TRBV7-8 and TRBJ1-1; 7 bases match TRBD1. After removal of 5 bases from V and 2 bases from J, the junction contained 8 bases not matched to a gene. Germline CDR1 and CDR2: SGHVS and FQNEAQ. This CDR3 comprises 15 residues. CDR3 DNA: TGTGCCAGCAGCCCCCTGACAGGGAGAAACACTGAAGCTTTCTTT. Protein product: CASSPLTGRNTEAFF.

Note on this clonotype: It is unclear where the CDR3 begins or ends on the DNA, so no DNA is shown, and the CDR3 is as TCRdb lists it. V is TRBV12-3 or TRBV12-4 and J is TRBJ2-7; the table's D call TRBD1 went unverified against the DNA. A total of 24 residues make up the CDR3, ends included. The CDR3 sequence is CASTNQTSMYLCASRFQGAREQYF.

The sample holds many counts of this clonotype. V usage is TRBV20-1 and J usage is TRBJ2-7; 8 nucleotides align to TRBD2. The germline CDR1 and CDR2 sequences are DFQATT and SNEGSKA (reference sequence). With 6 bases clipped from V and 2 bases from J, the junction kept 9 bases outside the gene matches. The CDR3 totals 14 residues. The CDR3 DNA reads as TGCAGTGCCACAGGGCTAGCGGGTCCCTACGAGCAGTACTTC. Translating it yields CSATGLAGPYEQYF.

This clonotype has at least ten counts. This rearrangement joins TRBV11-3 to TRBJ2-5; TRBD2 agrees at 7 bases. V lost 5 bases to trimming and J lost 5 bases; unmatched junction nucleotides: 11. Germline V gives CDR1 SGHNT, CDR2 YENEEA. The CDR3 sequence is 15 residues long. CDR3 DNA: TGTGCCAGCAGCCCGTCGGCGGGGGTGGGGGAGACCCAGTACTTC. Translation gives CASSPSAGVGETQYF. Full variable domain (rest looked up from reference TRBV11-3 and TRBJ2-5): EAGVVQSPRYKIIEKKQPVAFWCNPISGHNTLYWYLQNLGQGPELLIRYENEEAVDDSQLPKDRFSAERLKGVDSTLKIQPAELGDSAVYLCASSPSAGVGETQYFGPGTRLLVL.

In its sample, this clonotype was seen a few times. The V call is TRBV5-6, the J call TRBJ2-7; 7 bases map to TRBD1. V trimming: 5 bases; J trimming: 2 bases; junction bases outside the gene matches: 7. The CDR3 consists of 14 residues. CDR1 is SGHDT, CDR2 YYEEEE, per germline. The CDR3 is CASSRQGITYEQYF. In nucleotides, the CDR3 is TGTGCCAGCAGTAGACAGGGTATCACCTACGAGCAGTACTTC.

This clonotype was counted ten times or more. J is TRBJ2-1 and V is TRBV2, with 8 bases lining up with TRBD2. The CDR3 runs to 14 residues. Germline values: CDR1 SNHLY, CDR2 FYNNEI. V shed 3 bases and J 3 bases; nucleotides not matched to a gene: 1. CDR3 sequence: CASSDSGGYNEQFF. CDR3 in DNA: TGTGCCAGCAGTGACAGCGGGGGCTACAATGAGCAGTTCTTC.

This clonotype was found many times. The CDR3 loop is CASSLSVRDTRTQYF. The CDR3 bases are TGCGCCAGCAGCTTGTCGGTTAGGGATACACGTACGCAGTATTTT. The V and J genes are TRBV5-1 and TRBJ2-3; D uncertain. Per the germline V gene, CDR1 is SGHRS and CDR2 is YFSETQ. The CDR3 runs 15 residues. The V and J ends lost 1 base and 8 bases respectively, with 17 bases between them.

The J gene is TRBJ2-7, the V gene TRBV11-2, with D unresolved. Germline V CDR1 and CDR2: SGHAT, FQNNGV. V was clipped by 5 bases and J by 6 bases, with 14 bases between them. The length of the CDR3 is 13 residues. The CDR3 loop reads CASSQVQRGEQYF. The CDR3 region has the DNA TGTGCCAGCAGCCAAGTCCAGAGAGGCGAGCAGTACTTC.

This clonotype was seen ten or more times. The V call is TRBV15, the J call TRBJ2-1, with D unclear. The V gene's germline CDR1 is LNHNV and CDR2 YYDKDF (reference sequence). The CDR3 extends over 17 amino acids. Trimming cost V 2 bases and J 6 bases, with 20 bases left between them. CDR3 protein: CATSRPSGPSLGNEQFF. The CDR3 DNA is TGTGCCACCAGCAGACCATCCGGACCAAGCCTGGGCAATGAGCAGTTCTTC.

This clonotype was seen repeatedly, ten times or more. The CDR3 loop reads CSAARGGLLYGYTF. DNA of the CDR3: TGCAGTGCTGCCAGGGGGGGCCTCCTCTATGGCTACACCTTC. The rearrangement joins TRBV20-1 to TRBJ1-2, with TRBD1 matching 7 bases. Per germline, CDR1 DFQATT and CDR2 SNEGSKA (reference sequence). J gave up 4 bases and V 5 bases, and 10 bases lay outside the gene matches. The CDR3 totals 14 residues.

In regard to this clonotype: This sequence is one base from a far larger clone and is likely a read error. The CDR3 DNA is TGTGCCTGGAGAGTCACGCCCTACGAGCAGTTCTTC. This sequence encodes CAWRVTPYEQFF. The chain joins TRBV30 to TRBJ2-1; D call uncertain. V was shortened by 3 bases and J by 10 bases, with 13 bases between the two germline ends. This CDR3 is 12 amino acids long. Germline loops: CDR1 GTSNPN, CDR2 SVGIG (reference sequence).

This clonotype was observed many times. J is TRBJ2-1 and V is TRBV20-1, with D perhaps matching TRBD2 (5 bases). In germline, CDR1 is DFQATT, CDR2 SNEGSKA (reference sequence). Trimming took 1 base from V and 7 from J, leaving 11 bases between them. The CDR3 length is 13 residues. The CDR3 region has the DNA TGCAGTGCTAGAGCTGAGAGGGCAAATGAGCAGTTCTTC. It encodes CSARAERANEQFF.

This clonotype was recorded many times. V gene TRBV7-2 combines with J gene TRBJ2-7; TRBD1 matches at 9 bases. Germline values: CDR1 SGHTA, CDR2 FQGNSA. The CDR3 has 14 residues. Germline trimming cut 5 bases from V and 5 bases from J; bases unmatched to any gene: 7. For the CDR3, the DNA is TGTGCCAGCAGCCCGCAGGGACAGGGCGACGAGCAGTACTTC. It encodes CASSPQGQGDEQYF. Filled out from reference TRBV7-2 and TRBJ2-7, the complete variable domain reads GAGVSQSPSNKVTEKGKDVELRCDPISGHTALYWYRQSLGQGLEFLIYFQGNSAPDKSGLPSDRFSAERTGGSVSTLTIQRTQQEDSAVYLCASSPQGQGDEQYFGPGTRLTVT.

This clonotype was seen ten or more times. The chain couples TRBV6-2 or TRBV6-3 to TRBJ1-6; D is unresolved. Trimming removed 0 bases at V and 6 bases at J, with 3 bases between. Germline assignment: CDR1 MNHEY and CDR2 SVGEGT. The length of the CDR3 is 13 residues. The CDR3 region is CASSYSVNSPLHF. DNA for the CDR3: TGTGCCAGCAGTTACTCGGTTAATTCACCCCTCCACTTT.

This clonotype showed up just a few times. The rearrangement joins TRBV12-3 or TRBV12-4 to TRBJ1-4; tentatively, D is TRBD1 (6 bases). V was pared by 8 bases and J by 7 bases, with 17 bases between. The CDR3 contains 14 residues. CDR3 DNA sequence: TGTGCCAGCTTAAACCAGGGGTTCGGTGAAAAACTGTTTTTT. It codes for CASLNQGFGEKLFF.

Note on this clonotype: A read error is possible here, since a much larger clone lies one base away. This chain uses TRBV5-1 with TRBJ2-7, with 8 bases lining up with TRBD1. The CDR3 is 18 amino acids. Germline lookup yields CDR1 SGHRS and CDR2 YFSETQ. The CDR3 sequence: CASSSTIPSTGAFYVQYF. The CDR3 region has the DNA TGCGCCAGCAGCTCCACCATACCGTCGACAGGGGCCTTCTACGTGCAGTACTTC.

The sample holds many counts of this clonotype. The chain uses TRBV10-3 and TRBJ1-5; no firm D call. The CDR3 has 17 residues. V was cut by 0 bases and J by 0 bases, with 12 bases left in between. Germline V CDR1 and CDR2: ENHRY, SYGVKD. This CDR3 reads CAISESTRFGSNQPQHF. The CDR3 bases are TGTGCCATCAGTGAGTCGACTCGTTTCGGTAGCAATCAGCCCCAGCATTTT.

The chain joins TRBV7-8 to TRBJ2-1, with 12 bases identical to TRBD1. V was clipped by 5 bases and J by 15 bases; unmatched bases: 11. This CDR3 has 14 residues. Germline V gene sequence: CDR1 SGHVS, CDR2 FQNEAQ. CDR3 sequence: CASSGRDRGPGGFF. The CDR3 bases are TGTGCCAGCAGCGGCCGGGACAGGGGGCCCGGGGGGTTCTTC.

This clonotype was detected ten times or more. The V call is TRBV27, the J call TRBJ2-2; no reliable D call. Trimming removed 2 bases at V and 5 bases at J, with 9 bases between. Germline V gives CDR1 MNHEY, CDR2 SMNVEV (reference sequence). This CDR3 comprises 14 residues. The CDR3 nucleotides read TGTGCCAGCAGTTTAACGAGATCGACCGGGGAGCTGTTTTTT. Its protein product is CASSLTRSTGELFF.

This clonotype was observed a handful of times. This sequence joins TRBV27 and TRBJ2-1, with 7 positions matching TRBD1. This CDR3 is built from 14 residues. Germline loops: CDR1 MNHEY, CDR2 SMNVEV (reference sequence). Trimming removed 8 bases from V and 8 bases from J; junction bases left unmatched: 12. CDR3 coding DNA: TGTGCCAGCGGGTATAAGGGGGCGAGGGATGAGCAGTTCTTC. Its translation is CASGYKGARDEQFF.

This clonotype showed up just a few times. The V and J genes are TRBV12-3 or TRBV12-4 and TRBJ1-5; D remains ambiguous. The V end was cut by 8 bases, the J end by 4 bases, with 12 bases between. This CDR3 has 13 residues. CDR3 sequence reads: CASADKRNQPQHF. The CDR3 DNA follows: TGTGCCAGCGCTGACAAAAGAAATCAGCCCCAGCATTTT.

CDR3 region: CSARAVETMVGTQYF. The CDR3 nucleotides read TGCAGTGCTAGAGCCGTTGAAACGATGGTGGGGACCCAGTACTTC. The chain employs TRBV20-1 and TRBJ2-5; D uncertain. Trimming removed 1 base from V and 7 bases from J, with 19 bases in between. The CDR3 is made up of 15 amino acids. Germline loops: CDR1 DFQATT, CDR2 SNEGSKA (reference sequence).

This clonotype was seen repeatedly, ten times or more. The chain has TRBV6-4 and TRBJ2-1, with 10 bases that match TRBD1. The CDR3 consists of 16 residues. CDR1 and CDR2 from the germline V gene are MRHNA and SNTAGT. The V and J ends lost 2 bases and 9 bases, in that order; junction bases with no gene match: 10. CDR3 protein: CASSDLGTGEQGEQFF. DNA for the CDR3: TGTGCCAGCAGTGACCTGGGGACAGGGGAACAGGGTGAGCAGTTCTTC.